These T cell receptor beta chains were read from a single sample in a study of T cell repertoires in cytomegalovirus infection. TCRdb recomputed calls from the reads with MiXCR, one row per CDR3 protein. This sample has 100,000 to 150,000 distinct CDR3 sequences, with less than 9.5% found just once. The sequencing sample was made of PBMCs. These receptors were collected from a human donor in good health (CMV status not recorded). Some clones in this sample may be carry-over from other donors' samples. Each CDR3 is given with its conserved first and last residue. The D gene is left open where the match is weak. The listing skips clone size in some rows; elsewhere it reads once, few, many or a size class.

D gene	clone size	J gene	CDR3 length	V gene	CDR3 protein	CDR3 DNA
NA	many	TRBJ2-7	13	TRBV7-6	CASSLGTPYEQYF	TGTGCCAGCAGCTTGGGCACCCCCTACGAGCAGTACTTC
TRBD1	many	TRBJ1-1	15	TRBV7-9	CASSLATGGETEAFF	TGTGCCAGCAGCTTAGCTACAGGGGGGGAGACTGAAGCTTTCTTT
TRBD2	few	TRBJ2-5	13	TRBV7-9	CASSWLAVETQYF	TGTGCCAGCAGCTGGCTAGCGGTGGAGACCCAGTACTTC
TRBD1	NA	TRBJ2-7	14	TRBV20-1	CSASGQGNSYEQYF	TGCAGTGCTTCGGGACAGGGAAATTCCTACGAGCAGTACTTC
NA	many	TRBJ2-1	13	TRBV7-9	CASSFTADNEQFF	TGTGCCAGCAGCTTTACGGCCGACAATGAGCAGTTCTTC
NA	many	TRBJ2-1	14	TRBV20-1	CSASLEGGRSEQFF	TGCAGTGCTAGTTTAGAGGGCGGACGGAGTGAGCAGTTCTTC
NA	NA	TRBJ1-3	15	TRBV28	CASSQTGSGGNTIYF	TGTGCCAGCAGCCAGACGGGCTCCGGGGGAAACACCATATATTTT
NA	NA	TRBJ2-1	16	TRBV9	CASSVGFSSSYNEQFF	TGTGCCAGCAGCGTAGGGTTCTCTAGCTCCTACAATGAGCAGTTCTTC
NA	many	TRBJ1-5	13	TRBV12-3/TRBV12-4	CASSFTGNQPQHF	TGTGCCAGCAGTTTTACCGGGAACCAGCCCCAGCATTTT
NA	few	TRBJ2-7	14	TRBV20-1	CSASLATGSYEQYF	TGCAGTGCTAGTCTGGCGACAGGCTCCTACGAGCAGTACTTC
NA	NA	TRBJ2-1	11	TRBV11-1	CASSHSNEQFF	TGTGCCAGCAGCCACTCAAATGAGCAGTTCTTC
TRBD2	many	TRBJ2-1	16	TRBV20-1	CSARYNLAGEYNEQFF	TGCAGTGCTAGATACAACTTAGCGGGGGAATACAATGAGCAGTTCTTC
TRBD2	few	TRBJ2-7	13	TRBV4-2	CASSQDPSGGLYF	TGTGCCAGCAGCCAAGATCCAAGCGGGGGGTTGTACTTC
NA	NA	TRBJ2-7	16	TRBV6-2/TRBV6-3	CASSYPPTLTTYEQYF	TGTGCCAGCAGTTACCCCCCGACTCTTACGACCTACGAGCAGTACTTC
NA	many	TRBJ2-5	15	TRBV5-1	CASSLRGSTSETQYF	TGCGCCAGCAGCTTGCGGGGTTCTACAAGCGAGACCCAGTACTTC
NA	many	TRBJ2-1	12	TRBV5-1	CASSLVVGEQFF	TGCGCCAGCAGCTTGGTGGTGGGTGAGCAGTTCTTC
TRBD1	NA	TRBJ1-6	14	TRBV5-1	CASSFDRADSPLHF	TGCGCCAGCAGCTTTGACAGGGCAGACTCACCCCTCCACTTT
TRBD2	many	TRBJ2-3	15	TRBV20-1	CSASPGRGSTDTQYF	TGCAGTGCTAGCCCTGGGCGGGGGAGCACAGATACGCAGTATTTT
NA	many	TRBJ1-5	17	TRBV27	CASSSAPRLNHNQPQHF	TGTGCCAGCAGTTCCGCCCCCCGGCTAAACCACAATCAGCCCCAGCATTTT
NA	NA	TRBJ2-3	15	TRBV6-6	CASSLQTDLPDTPYF	TGTGCCAGCAGCCTCCAGACAGATTTACCAGATACGCCGTATTTT
NA	NA	TRBJ1-5	12	TRBV20-1	CSARQENQPQHF	TGCAGTGCTAGACAGGAGAATCAGCCCCAGCATTTT
NA	many	TRBJ1-2	15	TRBV28	CASSRPYGGPYGYTF	TGTGCCAGCAGTCGCCCCTATGGGGGACCCTATGGCTACACCTTC